These T cell receptor beta chains were read from a single sample in a study of lymphopenia after photon versus proton radiotherapy. TCRdb's copy holds only in-frame clones and misses some; the assay was immunoSEQ multiplex PCR. The sample lists some 42,000 clones, about 83% seen once, with 20% to 25% in the top ten. The sequenced sample was peripheral blood, obtained from a patient treated with proton-based radiotherapy. Every receptor here comes from a woman in her 70s with pancreatic cancer. CDR3s include the opening cysteine and the closing phenylalanine or tryptophan. Each record gives: J gene, V gene, D gene, clone size, CDR3 protein, CDR3 DNA. D genes are given only for firm matches. Clone sizes are given selectively: once, few, many, or a class where the clone is expanded.

>TRBJ2-1|TRBV5-1|-|-
CASSLAGEPGVGEQFF
TGCGCCAGCAGCTTGGCGGGGGAGCCTGGAGTAGGTGAGCAGTTCTTC
>TRBJ2-7|TRBV30|-|medium-sized
CAWSGTGTPVDEQYF
TGTGCCTGGAGCGGAACTGGGACGCCCGTGGACGAGCAGTACTTC
>TRBJ2-3|TRBV6-5|-|-
CASSNRDTYTDTQYF
TGTGCCAGCAGTAACCGGGACACCTACACAGATACGCAGTATTTT
>TRBJ2-3|TRBV27|TRBD2|-
CASSPPALAGGSGTDTQYF
TGTGCCAGCAGTCCCCCTGCACTAGCGGGAGGTAGTGGGACAGATACGCAGTATTTT
>TRBJ2-1|TRBV18|TRBD2|-
CASSPSVAGGSYNEQFF
TGTGCCAGCTCACCATCGGTAGCGGGTGGCTCCTACAATGAGCAGTTCTTC
>TRBJ1-5|TRBV28|-|-
CASSPQRGTGQPQHF
TGTGCCAGCAGTCCCCAGAGGGGAACGGGACAGCCCCAGCATTTT
>TRBJ1-5|TRBV5-8|-|-
CASSLTQDRRLRNQPQHF
TGTGCCAGCAGCTTGACTCAGGACAGAAGGTTACGCAATCAGCCCCAGCATTTT
>TRBJ2-3|TRBV9|-|-
CASSVAGKDTQYF
TGTGCCAGCAGCGTAGCAGGGAAAGATACGCAGTATTTT
>TRBJ1-5|TRBV6-1|-|-
CASSELRLVSNQPQHF
TGTGCCAGCAGTGAATTAAGGCTGGTGAGCAATCAGCCCCAGCATTTT
>TRBJ2-7|TRBV19|-|-
CASTSRVGYEQYF
TGTGCCAGTACCTCTCGGGTGGGCTACGAGCAGTACTTC
>TRBJ2-1|TRBV27|TRBD2|-
CASSLTAGGWNNEQFF
TGTGCCAGCAGTTTAACAGCGGGAGGTTGGAACAATGAGCAGTTCTTC
>TRBJ2-2|TRBV6-1|-|-
CASSDPNTGELFF
TGTGCCAGCAGTGACCCGAACACCGGGGAGCTGTTTTTT
>TRBJ2-3|TRBV10-3|TRBD2|-
CAIRNQAGSTDTQYF
TGTGCCATCAGGAACCAAGCGGGGAGCACAGATACGCAGTATTTT
>TRBJ2-6|TRBV19|-|few
CASSLQDHSASGANVLTF
TGTGCCAGTAGCTTACAGGACCACTCTGCCTCTGGGGCCAACGTCCTGACTTTC
>TRBJ2-1|TRBV7-8|TRBD2|-
CASSSPRKAGGINEQFF
TGTGCCAGCAGCTCCCCCCGTAAGGCGGGAGGGATCAATGAGCAGTTCTTC
>TRBJ2-5|TRBV6-5|TRBD2|-
CASSYVSSGTKTQYF
TGTGCCAGCAGTTATGTTTCTAGCGGCACAAAGACCCAGTACTTC
>TRBJ2-3|TRBV5-6|-|-
CASSYSGPSTDTQYF
TGTGCCAGCAGCTATAGCGGACCTAGCACAGATACGCAGTATTTT
>TRBJ2-2|TRBV5-6|-|-
CASSFQLAGELFF
TGTGCCAGCAGCTTCCAGTTAGCCGGGGAGCTGTTTTTT
>TRBJ2-1|TRBV7-2|TRBD1|-
CASSPRTGKDEQFF
TGTGCCAGCAGCCCAAGGACAGGGAAGGATGAGCAGTTCTTC
>TRBJ2-7|TRBV10-3|-|-
CAISFSGPLSGYEQYF
TGTGCCATCAGTTTCTCAGGACCACTGTCAGGCTACGAGCAGTACTTC
>TRBJ1-3|TRBV27|-|-
CASSLIGGAGGNTIYF
TGTGCCAGCAGTTTGATTGGGGGCGCGGGAGGAAACACCATATATTTT
>TRBJ2-1|TRBV7-3|-|-
CASSQQGGSYNEQFF
TGTGCCAGCAGTCAACAGGGTGGGTCCTACAATGAGCAGTTCTTC
>TRBJ2-1|TRBV7-3|TRBD2|few
CASSLTSGGHNEQFF
TGTGCCAGCAGCTTGACTAGCGGGGGTCACAATGAGCAGTTCTTC
>TRBJ1-2|TRBV6-5|TRBD1|-
CASSYSGQGVYGYTF
TGTGCCAGCAGTTACTCGGGACAGGGGGTCTATGGCTACACCTTC
>TRBJ2-1|TRBV10-2|TRBD1|-
CASRPGQGNNEQFF
TGCGCCAGCCGACCGGGACAGGGGAACAATGAGCAGTTCTTC
>TRBJ2-1|TRBV2|-|-
CASSTGRESYNEQFF
TGTGCCAGCAGTACAGGGAGGGAGAGCTACAATGAGCAGTTCTTC
>TRBJ1-6|TRBV2|-|-
CASSEFFGEVGSSPLHF
TGTGCCAGCAGTGAATTTTTTGGGGAGGTGGGGTCTTCACCCCTCCACTTT
>TRBJ1-3|TRBV5-1|TRBD1|-
CASSPADRDGNTIYF
TGCGCCAGCAGCCCGGCGGACAGGGATGGAAACACCATATATTTT
>TRBJ1-3|TRBV5-4|-|once
CASSLESSGNTIYF
TGTGCCAGCAGCCTAGAGAGCTCTGGAAACACCATATATTTT
>TRBJ2-1|TRBV7-3|TRBD2|-
CASSLTPSFSGRGDNEQFF
TGTGCCAGCAGCTTAACCCCCTCTTTTAGCGGGAGGGGCGACAATGAGCAGTTCTTC
>TRBJ2-7|TRBV7-8|-|-
CASSRYSGDYEQYF
TGTGCCAGCAGCAGGTACTCGGGGGACTACGAGCAGTACTTC
>TRBJ1-2|TRBV6-6|TRBD1|-
CASSRGQANYGYTF
TGTGCCAGCAGCCGAGGACAGGCAAACTATGGCTACACCTTC
>TRBJ2-7|TRBV15|TRBD1|-
CATSPRKGDRANF
TGTGCCACCAGTCCTCGGAAGGGGGACAGGGCGAACTTC
>TRBJ1-5|TRBV6-6|TRBD1|-
CASSYEQGIGQPQHF
TGTGCCAGCAGTTATGAACAGGGGATCGGTCAGCCCCAGCATTTT
>TRBJ2-7|TRBV7-9|-|-
CASSNPPPYEQYF
TGTGCCAGCAGCAACCCGCCTCCCTACGAGCAGTACTTC
>TRBJ2-5|TRBV7-9|TRBD1|-
CASSLGTGYEETQYF
TGTGCCAGCAGCCTCGGGACAGGGTATGAGGAGACCCAGTACTTC
>TRBJ2-5|TRBV10-3|TRBD2|once
CAISSGLAGGSETQYF
TGTGCCATCAGCTCGGGACTAGCGGGAGGATCGGAGACCCAGTACTTC
>TRBJ1-1|TRBV15|TRBD1|-
CATSRGQGIMNTEAFF
TGTGCCACCAGCAGGGGACAGGGTATCATGAACACTGAAGCTTTCTTT
>TRBJ1-1|TRBV7-9|TRBD1|few
CASSEGAGVAEAFF
TGTGCCAGCAGCGAGGGGGCTGGGGTGGCTGAAGCTTTCTTT
>TRBJ2-2|TRBV5-1|-|once
CASSLGTLANTGELFF
TGCGCCAGCAGCTTAGGGACACTCGCGAACACCGGGGAGCTGTTTTTT
>TRBJ1-3|TRBV11-2|-|-
CASSSLDQGFSGNTIYF
TGTGCCAGCAGCTCACTAGACCAGGGGTTCTCTGGAAACACCATATATTTT
>TRBJ2-7|TRBV11-3|-|-
CASSFEQGLDYEQYF
TGTGCCAGCAGCTTTGAACAGGGTTTAGACTACGAGCAGTACTTC
>TRBJ1-4|TRBV5-4|-|-
CASSRRSLATNEKLFF
TGTGCCAGCAGCCGCCGGAGCCTTGCAACTAATGAAAAACTGTTTTTT
>TRBJ2-3|TRBV5-1|TRBD1|-
CASSPVGQGTDTQYF
TGCGCCAGCAGCCCGGTGGGACAGGGCACAGATACGCAGTATTTT
>TRBJ1-1|TRBV2|TRBD1|-
CASQTGGTEAFF
TGTGCCAGCCAAACAGGGGGCACTGAAGCTTTCTTT
>TRBJ2-3|TRBV28|TRBD1|-
CASTRDSLTDTQYF
TGTGCCAGCACCCGGGACAGCTTAACAGATACGCAGTATTTT
>TRBJ2-1|TRBV7-3|TRBD2|-
CASSPERGREGEQFF
TGTGCCAGCAGCCCGGAGAGGGGGCGGGAGGGTGAGCAGTTCTTC
>TRBJ1-6|TRBV7-2|TRBD1|-
CASSPTQRTGWSPLHF
TGTGCCAGCAGCCCCACCCAGAGGACAGGGTGGTCACCCCTCCACTTT
>TRBJ2-3|TRBV6-1|-|few
CASSEVSRRVGRADTQYF
TGTGCCAGCAGTGAAGTTTCACGGAGGGTGGGGAGAGCAGATACGCAGTATTTT